This record covers a single T cell receptor (beta chain). CDR3 length: 16 amino acids. The germline V gene has CDR1 SGDLS and CDR2 YYNGEE. Trimming cost V 0 bases and J 0 bases, with 10 bases left between them. The data belong to a study of CD8 T cells in Susac syndrome. After extraction with the RNeasy kit, about 0.45 to 1 ug of the RNA was reverse transcribed using random hexamers. TCR beta CDR3 was amplified by immunoSEQ covering 54 Vbeta and 13 Jbeta. TCRdb re-analysed the immunoSEQ multiplex PCR reads in MiXCR, keeping a single row per CDR3 protein. The sample carries about 150,000 distinct CDR3 sequences, 93% recorded once.

The chain is built from TRBV9 and TRBJ1-3; no clear D gene. The sequenced sample consisted of CD4+ T cells from PBMCs. The source of this sequence is a human donor with multiple sclerosis. The CDR3 loop reads CASSVEVGRSGNTIYF. The CDR3 DNA reads as TGTGCCAGCAGCGTAGAGGTCGGTCGCTCTGGAAACACCATATATTTT.